Detailed here is one TCR beta chain. Its antigen is as yet unknown. The germline V gene has CDR1 MNHEY and CDR2 SMNVEV (reference sequence). V lost 5 bases and J lost 5; bases outside the gene matches: 21. This CDR3 has 20 amino acids. The data originate from a study of CD8 T cells in ankylosing spondylitis. Overall study results and limits: Disease-linked clones reportedly concentrated significantly in matched ankylosing spondylitis synovial fluid. A TCR beta motif of eight highly homologous variants appeared characteristic of ankylosing spondylitis blood.

Using its own MiXCR run on the 5' RACE reads, TCRdb lists one record per CDR3 protein. The repertoire consists of under 850,000 distinct CDR3 sequences, with 19% occurring once and the leading ten covering around 20%. The sample comprised blood, either unsorted or a sorted T cell fraction (not recorded which). This receptor was taken from a male donor with ankylosing spondylitis. V gene TRBV27 combines with J gene TRBJ1-2; 12 bases align to TRBD1. The CDR3 nucleotides read TGTGCCAGCAGTGGGGACAGGGGGCTCTGGGCCGTTCTAGGGGGTTATGGCTACACCTTC. Protein product: CASSGDRGLWAVLGGYGYTF.